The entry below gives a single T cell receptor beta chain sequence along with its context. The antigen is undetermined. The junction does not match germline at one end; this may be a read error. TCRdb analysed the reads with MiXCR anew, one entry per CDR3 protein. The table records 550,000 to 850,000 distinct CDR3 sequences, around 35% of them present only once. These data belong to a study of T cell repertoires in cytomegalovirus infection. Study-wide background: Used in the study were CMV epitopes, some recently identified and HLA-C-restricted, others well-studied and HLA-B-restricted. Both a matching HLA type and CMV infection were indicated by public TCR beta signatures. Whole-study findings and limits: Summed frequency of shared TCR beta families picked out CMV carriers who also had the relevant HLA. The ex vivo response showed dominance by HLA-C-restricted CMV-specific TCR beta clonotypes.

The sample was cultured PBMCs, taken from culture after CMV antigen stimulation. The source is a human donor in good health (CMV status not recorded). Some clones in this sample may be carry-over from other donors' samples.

CDR3 amino acids: CGLAGGPGETQYF. The CDR3 nucleotides are TGCGGGCTAGCGGGGGGGCCGGGAGAGACCCAGTACTTC. J is TRBJ2-5 and V is TRBV7-2; 12 nucleotides align to TRBD2. Germline V gene data show CDR1 as SGHTA and CDR2 as FQGNSA. The CDR3 length is 13 residues.